This T cell receptor (beta chain) appears in the sequencing data of a study of naive and memory T cell subsets. By its share, this clonotype is medium-sized. Four PCR rounds used nested alpha and beta constant region primers plus the SP2 primer. TCRdb passed the UMI-ligation and nested PCR reads through MiXCR, listing each CDR3 protein once. There are over 2,000 distinct CDR3 sequences in the sample; 4.1% occur only once, and 15% to 20% lies in the top ten. CDR1 and CDR2 from the germline V gene are ENHRY and SYGVKD. This CDR3 contains 13 residues. V shed 6 bases and J shed 3 bases, with 12 bases lying between them. Treatment of the sample: skin biopsy from saline-injected control site (resident skin T cells). Cells were not sorted; total RNA input targeted roughly 1 to 1000 ng.

The genes are TRBV10-3 and TRBJ2-7; tentatively, D is TRBD2 (6 bases). Sequencing was performed on skin, taken from a saline injection site in the skin. The TCR comes from an adult in good health. The CDR3 region is CAIRLAKSYEQYF. The CDR3 DNA reads TGTGCCATCAGACTAGCCAAGAGCTACGAGCAGTACTTC.